The 10 T cell receptor beta chains below all came from one sample that was sequenced in a study of CD8+CD57+ T cells in acquired aplastic anemia. Genomic DNA acted as the template from which TCR beta VDJ combination and CDR3 sequence profiling were carried out. TCRdb re-analysed the reads in MiXCR, keeping a single row per CDR3 protein. The sample consists of 250,000 to 350,000 distinct CDR3 sequences, roughly three fifths of them appearing once. The sequenced sample consisted of sorted CD4+, CD8+, or CD8+CD57+ T cells (not recorded which) from PBMCs. The source is a human donor with severe aplastic anemia or a healthy control (not recorded which).

This clonotype has a handful of counts. J is TRBJ2-3 and V is TRBV28; possible D gene TRBD2, 5 bases. The V end lost 2 bases, the J end lost 3 bases, and 12 bases lay between the germline ends. Germline V gene lookup returns CDR1 MDHEN and CDR2 SYDVKM. This CDR3 spans 15 amino acids. The CDR3 bases are TGTGCCAGCAGTTTAGCCGGGGAGTTTACAGATACGCAGTATTTT. Protein product: CASSLAGEFTDTQYF.

The V call is TRBV27, the J call TRBJ1-5; D is unresolved. CDR3 size: 15 residues. V shed 4 bases and J shed 3 bases, with 13 bases lying between them. Germline V CDR1 and CDR2: MNHEY, SMNVEV (reference sequence). This CDR3 is CASSSRPRYNQPQHF. CDR3 nucleotides: TGTGCCAGCAGTTCGCGTCCCAGGTACAATCAGCCCCAGCATTTT.

Concerning this clonotype itself: This is likely a read error, given that the CDR3 carries no conserved phenylalanine or tryptophan at its end. It is unclear where the CDR3 begins or ends on the DNA, so no DNA is shown, and the CDR3 is as TCRdb lists it. This chain links TRBV7-3 with TRBJ1-3; no DNA check was done on the table's D call, TRBD1. The CDR3 length equals 10 residues, ends included. CDR1 is SGHTA, CDR2 FQGTGA, per germline. This CDR3 is CASSRTPSEI.

This clonotype was seen just once. This chain links TRBV25-1 with TRBJ1-5, with a possible D match to TRBD1 (5 bases). V gave up 8 bases and J gave up 0 bases, with 17 bases separating them. The CDR3 covers 16 residues. From germline, CDR1 is MGHDK and CDR2 SYGVNS. CDR3 region: CASWCPSQGSNQPQHF. The CDR3 region has the DNA TGTGCCAGCTGGTGTCCCTCGCAGGGTAGCAATCAGCCCCAGCATTTT.

This clonotype was observed a few times. The chain joins TRBV9 to TRBJ2-5; 13 bases agree with TRBD2. The CDR3 runs to 20 residues. Unmatched junction bases numbered 15, after V lost 0 bases and J lost 4 bases. CDR1 and CDR2 (germline): SGDLS, YYNGEE. DNA for the CDR3: TGTGCCAGCAGCGTAGGACGGGGGGGTGGACTAGCGGGGGAAGGAGAGACCCAGTACTTC. Encoded protein: CASSVGRGGGLAGEGETQYF.

This chain connects TRBV6-2 or TRBV6-3 to TRBJ2-1, with D tentatively TRBD2 (5 bases). Trimming left V 8 bases short and J 2 bases short, with 19 bases between. The CDR3 is made up of 16 amino acids. Germline V gene lookup returns CDR1 MNHEY and CDR2 SVGEGT. CDR3 nucleotide sequence: TGTGCCAGCGTTAATGCAGCGGTAGGAACCTACAATGAGCAGTTCTTC. It codes for CASVNAAVGTYNEQFF.

The chain has TRBV5-1 and TRBJ2-1, with D perhaps matching TRBD1 (6 bases). The CDR3 sequence is 14 residues long. Germline values: CDR1 SGHRS, CDR2 YFSETQ. Deletions cut 0 bases from V and 4 bases from J, with 8 bases between. The CDR3 DNA sequence: TGCGCCAGCAGCTTGGACGGACAGTACAATGAGCAGTTCTTC. Its protein product is CASSLDGQYNEQFF. Drawing the rest from reference TRBV5-1 and TRBJ2-1, the complete variable domain is KAGVTQTPRYLIKTRGQQVTLSCSPISGHRSVSWYQQTPGQGLQFLFEYFSETQRNKGNFPGRFSGRQFSNSRSEMNVSTLELGDSALYLCASSLDGQYNEQFFGPGTRLTVL.

The CDR3 DNA follows: TGTGCCAGCAGCCGTTTTTCTAGGGCTGAAGCTTTCTTT. This translates into CASSRFSRAEAFF. The chain recombines TRBV7-2 with TRBJ1-1; D is unclear. V lost 5 bases and J lost 6, with 13 bases in between. Germline CDR1 reads SGHTA; CDR2 reads FQGNSA. The CDR3 loop spans 13 amino acids.

The rearrangement uses TRBV7-9 and TRBJ2-1; 10 bases map to TRBD2. V trimming: 5 bases; J trimming: 2 bases; junction bases outside the gene matches: 6. The CDR3 covers 16 residues. The germline gives CDR1 SEHNR, CDR2 FQNEAQ (reference sequence). In DNA form, the CDR3 reads TGTGCCAGCAGCCTCGGACTAGCGGAGACCTACAATGAGCAGTTCTTC. It encodes CASSLGLAETYNEQFF.

This clonotype was picked up a small number of times. The rearrangement joins TRBV5-6 to TRBJ2-7, with a weak D call TRBD2 (6 bases). The J call could be wrong; TRBJ2-5 is a better fit for the DNA end. The CDR3 covers 14 residues. The germline gives CDR1 SGHDT, CDR2 YYEEEE. CDR3 loop: CASSFGPGVETQYF. The CDR3 DNA reads TGTGCCAGCAGCTTTGGTCCGGGGGTAGAGACCCAGTACTTC.